The sequence of this T cell receptor (beta chain) was determined in a study of ipilimumab plus nivolumab after autologous stem cell transplantation. CDR1 is MNHEY and CDR2 is SVGAGI in the germline V gene. V gave up 0 bases and J gave up 1 base; unmatched junction bases: 2. The CDR3 sequence is 16 residues long. The table came from immunoSEQ multiplex PCR; TCRdb's copy has only in-frame clones and leaves some out. The table has roughly 43,000 clones, roughly 90% seen once. Starting 14 to 28 days after autologous transplant, ipilimumab 1 mg/kg was given. The clonotype comes from a male donor with multiple myeloma. V usage is TRBV6-5 and J usage is TRBJ2-2; TRBD2 matches 7 bases. Sequencing used PBMCs, obtained in a trial of ipilimumab plus nivolumab as post-transplant consolidation. The CDR3 spells CASSYSLAVNTGELFF. CDR3 coding DNA: TGTGCCAGCAGTTACTCTCTAGCGGTGAACACCGGGGAGCTGTTTTTT.